This T cell receptor (beta chain) was profiled in a study of cytomegalovirus exposure and HLA in healthy donors. As for the study in general: Membership in the Caucasian-associated ancestry cluster was found for about 80% of almost 400 genotyped donors. Findings and caveats of the study: By a later analysis, the bulk of CMV-associated TCR beta chains appeared HLA-restricted. An analysis done earlier found most TCR beta V segments productive about 90% or about 30% of the time. In vitro work confirmed that a few CMV-associated chains recognize CMV antigens.

The PCR employed 60 Vbeta primers together with 13 Jbeta primers. The table came from immunoSEQ multiplex PCR; TCRdb's copy has only in-frame clones and leaves some out. The sample yields 100,000 to 150,000 clones, roughly 89% seen once. A remark on this clone: What it binds is unknown.

This receptor was obtained from a woman younger than 45 in good health and CMV-seronegative. The source material was PBMCs.

The DNA for the CDR3 is TGTGCCAGCAGCTTAGTTAGGGGCCCGAGACAGCCCCAGCATTTT. Translation gives CASSLVRGPRQPQHF. This rearrangement joins TRBV7-9 to TRBJ1-5; possible D gene TRBD1, 5 bases. Trimming removed 1 base at V and 7 bases at J, with 14 bases between. The CDR3 contains 15 residues. Germline assignment: CDR1 SEHNR and CDR2 FQNEAQ (reference sequence).